The rows below give T cell receptor beta chains drawn from one sample of a study of blood T cells in healthy people across ages. TCRdb re-derived calls from the 5' RACE reads in MiXCR, one entry per CDR3 protein. This table has more than 650,000 distinct CDR3 sequences, roughly 50% appearing once. Sequences were obtained from blood. These receptor sequences come from a man aged 80 or over in good health. CDR3s include the opening cysteine and the closing phenylalanine or tryptophan. The D gene is left open where the match is weak. Expanded clones are given a class, and other clones once, few, many or no size at all.

size: -; D: TRBD2; V: TRBV12-3/TRBV12-4; J: TRBJ2-5; CDR3: CASKGRELDERYF; DNA: TGTGCCAGCAAGGGGCGGGAGCTTGACGAGCGGTACTTC
size: few; D: TRBD1; V: TRBV20-1; J: TRBJ2-1; CDR3: CSARALGQGGHYNEQFF; DNA: TGCAGTGCTAGAGCCTTGGGACAGGGAGGGCACTACAATGAGCAGTTCTTC
size: -; D: -; V: TRBV6-6; J: TRBJ1-1; CDR3: CATRGPTGNTEAFF; DNA: TGCGCCACTAGGGGCCCGACAGGGAACACTGAAGCTTTCTTT
size: few; D: TRBD2; V: TRBV24-1; J: TRBJ2-1; CDR3: CATSDVPEGLANNEQFF; DNA: TGTGCCACCAGTGATGTACCAGAGGGACTAGCGAACAATGAGCAGTTCTTC
size: -; D: TRBD2; V: TRBV4-2; J: TRBJ2-3; CDR3: CASSPFEILAGGGDTQYF; DNA: TGTGCCAGCAGCCCGTTCGAGATACTAGCGGGGGGCGGAGATACGCAGTATTTT
size: -; D: -; V: TRBV10-3; J: TRBJ2-1; CDR3: CAISERGSNNEQFF; DNA: TGTGCCATCAGTGAGAGGGGCTCCAACAATGAGCAGTTCTTC
size: -; D: TRBD2; V: TRBV2; J: TRBJ2-1; CDR3: CASAQRGNEQFF; DNA: TGTGCCAGCGCACAGCGGGGAAACGAGCAGTTCTTC
size: -; D: -; V: TRBV12-5; J: TRBJ2-3; CDR3: CASGLSVTGADTQYF; DNA: TGTGCTAGTGGTTTGTCTGTAACGGGCGCAGATACGCAGTATTTT
size: few; D: -; V: TRBV29-1; J: TRBJ2-3; CDR3: CSVGVAADTQYF; DNA: TGCAGCGTTGGGGTAGCTGCAGATACGCAGTATTTT
size: -; D: TRBD1; V: TRBV6-6; J: TRBJ2-1; CDR3: CASSYRQGGNNEQFF; DNA: TGTGCCAGCAGTTACAGACAGGGGGGTAACAATGAGCAGTTCTTC
size: -; D: TRBD1; V: TRBV27; J: TRBJ2-1; CDR3: CASSDYQGANEQFF; DNA: TGTGCCAGCAGTGACTACCAGGGGGCTAATGAGCAGTTCTTC
size: few; D: -; V: TRBV5-1; J: TRBJ2-1; CDR3: CASSFDTTYNEQFF; DNA: TGCGCCAGCAGCTTCGACACCACCTACAATGAGCAGTTCTTC
size: -; D: -; V: TRBV24-1; J: TRBJ2-7; CDR3: CATSPTGDVYEQYF; DNA: TGTGCCACCAGCCCGACAGGAGACGTCTACGAGCAGTACTTC
size: few; D: TRBD1; V: TRBV2; J: TRBJ1-1; CDR3: CASSAAAGGGGTEAFF; DNA: TGTGCCAGCAGCGCCGCGGCAGGGGGCGGAGGGACTGAAGCTTTCTTT
size: few; D: TRBD2; V: TRBV12-3/TRBV12-4; J: TRBJ2-3; CDR3: CASRSGRREIHTQYF; DNA: TGTGCCAGCAGATCCGGACGGCGGGAGATTCATACGCAGTATTTT
size: -; D: -; V: TRBV12-3/TRBV12-4; J: TRBJ2-7; CDR3: CASSATGVYEQYF; DNA: TGTGCCAGCAGTGCAACGGGGGTTTACGAGCAGTACTTC
size: -; D: -; V: TRBV12-3/TRBV12-4; J: TRBJ2-6; CDR3: CASSFEVSESSGANVLTF; DNA: TGTGCCAGCAGTTTTGAGGTCTCCGAAAGCTCTGGGGCCAACGTCCTGACTTTC
size: few; D: TRBD1; V: TRBV6-1; J: TRBJ1-6; CDR3: CASSAETGGIRSPLHF; DNA: TGTGCCAGCAGTGCTGAGACAGGGGGCATACGATCACCCCTCCACTTT
size: -; D: -; V: TRBV6-5; J: TRBJ2-5; CDR3: CASTSGFEAQETQYF; DNA: TGTGCCAGCACATCGGGGTTCGAGGCTCAAGAGACCCAGTACTTC
size: few; D: TRBD1; V: TRBV5-1; J: TRBJ2-3; CDR3: CASSPDRGDADTQYF; DNA: TGCGCCAGCAGCCCAGACAGGGGTGATGCAGATACGCAGTATTTT
size: few; D: TRBD2; V: TRBV29-1; J: TRBJ2-1; CDR3: CSVVSSGSSPSYNEQFF; DNA: TGCAGCGTTGTATCTAGCGGGAGTAGCCCCTCCTACAATGAGCAGTTCTTC
size: -; D: -; V: TRBV20-1; J: TRBJ1-2; CDR3: CSARDHRANGYTF; DNA: TGCAGTGCTAGAGATCACAGGGCTAATGGCTACACCTTC
size: -; D: TRBD2; V: TRBV20-1; J: TRBJ2-1; CDR3: CSARLAGGYYEQFF; DNA: TGCAGTGCTAGACTAGCGGGAGGGTACTATGAGCAGTTCTTC